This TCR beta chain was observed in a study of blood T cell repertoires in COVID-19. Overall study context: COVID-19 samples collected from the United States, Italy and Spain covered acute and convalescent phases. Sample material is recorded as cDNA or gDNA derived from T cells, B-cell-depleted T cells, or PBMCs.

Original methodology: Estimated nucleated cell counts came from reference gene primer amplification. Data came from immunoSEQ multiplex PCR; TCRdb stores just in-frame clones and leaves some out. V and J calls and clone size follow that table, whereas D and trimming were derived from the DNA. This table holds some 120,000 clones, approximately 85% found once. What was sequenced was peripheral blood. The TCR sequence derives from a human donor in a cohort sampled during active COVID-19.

The CDR3 DNA reads as TGTGCCAGCAGTTTGAACCCCCGATCTAGCGGGAGTCGCTACGAGCAGTACTTC. Protein: CASSLNPRSSGSRYEQYF. This chain joins TRBV28 and TRBJ2-7, with 10 bases aligning to TRBD2. This CDR3 comprises 18 residues. Germline CDR1 and CDR2: MDHEN and SYDVKM. With 3 bases clipped from V and 3 bases from J, the junction kept 14 bases outside the gene matches.